The clone carrying this T cell receptor beta chain was recorded once. No antigen is known for it. This record comes from a study of chemoradiotherapy in HPV16-positive cancers. Study details: Functional T-cell assays on a couple of HPV16-positive patients' cells defined candidate HPV-specific clones and common TCR motifs. General study findings and limits: For HPV16-positive patients, expanding HPV-responsive T cells associated with longer recurrence-free survival. Candidate HPV-specific clones and E7-related TCR motifs grew in tumor during treatment.

Assay: immunoSEQ multiplex PCR; the TCRdb copy retains only in-frame clones and omits some. This table has just over 15,000 clones, over 70% appearing once. This material was obtained from a patient who underwent chemoradiotherapy. The receptor was derived from a human donor with HPV-associated anogenital cancer.

CDR3 residues: CASSQSRDSSYEQYF. The DNA for the CDR3 is TGTGCCAGCAGCCAATCCCGGGACAGCTCCTACGAGCAGTACTTC. The gene calls are TRBV7-2 and TRBJ2-7; 7 nucleotides match TRBD1. V lost 5 bases to trimming and J lost 0 bases; unmatched junction nucleotides: 7. This CDR3 is built from 15 residues. CDR1 SGHTA and CDR2 FQGNSA come from the germline V gene.